This T cell receptor beta chain is drawn from a study of shared clonotypes between healthy human individuals. Study at large: Per-donor plates numbered three CD4 naive, three CD4 memory, two CD8 naive and one CD8 memory. Study results and caveats: Naive CD4 clonotypes overlapped across a few donors at around 4.8%.

Method: immunoSEQ multiplex PCR; TCRdb's copy keeps in-frame clones and lacks some. The data show fewer than 1 million clones, with 96% seen just once and around 0.21% held by the top ten. Naive CD8 cells, CD45RO-negative and positively selected for CCR7, excluded terminally differentiated effector memory CD45RA+ cells. Germline CDR1 is SQVTM and CDR2 is ANQGSEA. V lost 2 bases to trimming and J lost 2 bases; unmatched junction nucleotides: 7. This CDR3 is 15 amino acids long. This clone was seen repeatedly, ten times or more. Antigen specificity is unknown. The sample has other DNA sequences that encode this CDR3 too.

The sequenced sample consisted of naive CD8+ T cells sorted from blood. V and J are TRBV29-1 and TRBJ2-5, with 8 bases lining up with TRBD2. The TCR comes from a man younger than 45 in good health. The DNA of the CDR3 is TGCAGCGTTGAATTGTCTAGCGGGCGGCAAGAGACCCAGTACTTC. Translation: CSVELSSGRQETQYF.